This entry concerns a single TCR beta chain. This sample was included in a study of shared clonotypes between healthy human individuals. The CDR3 totals 15 residues. The germline CDR1 and CDR2 sequences are WSHSY and SAAADI. The V gene lost 6 bases and the J gene lost 0 bases, with 11 bases spanning the gap. Generated by immunoSEQ multiplex PCR, the TCRdb table keeps only in-frame clones and is missing some. Of 450,000 to 500,000 clones listed, roughly 80% were seen once; the top ten hold around 12%. The chain carries TRBV10-2 and TRBJ1-4; D is possibly TRBD1 (6 bases). Sample: PBMCs. This receptor was identified in a woman in her thirties or forties in good health. Some clones in this sample may be carry-over from other donors' samples. In nucleotides, the CDR3 is TGCGCCAGCAGCATTGCAGGGGCAACTAATGAAAAACTGTTTTTT. Translation: CASSIAGATNEKLFF.